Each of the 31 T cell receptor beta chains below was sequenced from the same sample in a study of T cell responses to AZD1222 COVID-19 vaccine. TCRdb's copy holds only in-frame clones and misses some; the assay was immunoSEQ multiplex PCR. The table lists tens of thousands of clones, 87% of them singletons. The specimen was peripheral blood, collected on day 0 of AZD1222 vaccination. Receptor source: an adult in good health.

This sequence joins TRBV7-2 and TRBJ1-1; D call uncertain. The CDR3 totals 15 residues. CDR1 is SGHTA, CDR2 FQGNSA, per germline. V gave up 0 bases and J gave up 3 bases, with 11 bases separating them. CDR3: CASSLAPGGYTEAFF. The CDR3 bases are TGTGCCAGCAGCTTAGCGCCGGGCGGATACACTGAAGCTTTCTTT.

CDR3 bases: TGTGCCAGCTCATTAGGACAGGGACCGACCGGCTACACCTTC. The encoded protein is CASSLGQGPTGYTF. The rearrangement joins TRBV18 to TRBJ1-2; 8 bases match TRBD1. With V trimmed by 5 bases and J by 8 bases, 10 bases remained unmatched. CDR1 is KGHSH, CDR2 LQKENI, per germline. The CDR3 is made up of 14 amino acids.

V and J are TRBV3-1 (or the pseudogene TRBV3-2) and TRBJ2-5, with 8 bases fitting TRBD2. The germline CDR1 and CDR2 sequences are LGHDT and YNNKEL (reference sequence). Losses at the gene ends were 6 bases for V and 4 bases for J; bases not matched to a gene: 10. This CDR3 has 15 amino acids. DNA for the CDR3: TGTGCCAGCAGGAATGCAGCGGGAGTGAGAGAGACCCAGTACTTC. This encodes CASRNAAGVRETQYF.

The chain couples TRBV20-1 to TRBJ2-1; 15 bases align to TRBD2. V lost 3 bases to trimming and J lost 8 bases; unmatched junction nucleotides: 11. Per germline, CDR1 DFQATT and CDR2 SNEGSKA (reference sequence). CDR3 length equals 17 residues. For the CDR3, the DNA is TGCAGTGCTAGTGTCGGACTAGCGGGAGGGCCCGTGGATGAGCAGTTCTTC. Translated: CSASVGLAGGPVDEQFF.

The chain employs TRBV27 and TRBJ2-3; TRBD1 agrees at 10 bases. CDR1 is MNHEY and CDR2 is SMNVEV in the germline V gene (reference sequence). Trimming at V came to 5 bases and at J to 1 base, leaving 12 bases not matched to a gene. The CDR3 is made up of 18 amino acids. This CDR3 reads CASSLGQGGVAGTDTQYF. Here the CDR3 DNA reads TGTGCCAGCAGTCTAGGACAGGGGGGGGTAGCAGGCACAGATACGCAGTATTTT.

Here the CDR3 reads CASSAGLGRVLQGTDTQYF. CDR3 nucleotides: TGTGCCAGCAGCGCGGGCCTGGGGCGGGTGCTTCAGGGCACAGATACGCAGTATTTT. V and J are TRBV9 and TRBJ2-3, with D perhaps TRBD1 or TRBD2 (5 bases each). The CDR3 covers 19 residues. Germline CDR1 SGDLS, CDR2 YYNGEE. Trimming removed 3 bases at V and 1 base at J, with 24 bases between.

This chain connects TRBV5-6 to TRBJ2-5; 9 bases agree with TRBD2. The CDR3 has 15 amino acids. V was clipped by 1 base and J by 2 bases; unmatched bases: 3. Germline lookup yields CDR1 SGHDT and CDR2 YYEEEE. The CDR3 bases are TGTGCCAGCAGCTTGAGTAGCGGGAGTCAAGAGACCCAGTACTTC. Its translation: CASSLSSGSQETQYF.

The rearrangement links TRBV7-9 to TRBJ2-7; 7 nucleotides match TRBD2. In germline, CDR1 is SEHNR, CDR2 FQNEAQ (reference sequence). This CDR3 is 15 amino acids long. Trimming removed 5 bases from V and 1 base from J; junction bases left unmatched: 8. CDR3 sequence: CASSPRVGGSYEQYF. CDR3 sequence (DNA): TGTGCCAGCAGCCCCCGGGTGGGGGGGTCCTACGAGCAGTACTTC.

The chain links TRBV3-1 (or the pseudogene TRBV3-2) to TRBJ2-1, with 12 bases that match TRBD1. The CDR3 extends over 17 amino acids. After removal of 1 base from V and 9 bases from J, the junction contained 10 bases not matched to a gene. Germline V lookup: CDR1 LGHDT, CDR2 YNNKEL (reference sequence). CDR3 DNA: TGTGCCAGCAGCCAAGGATCCCCGGGACAGGGGGCGGGTGAGCAGTTCTTC. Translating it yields CASSQGSPGQGAGEQFF.

The chain's CDR3 is CASSVRDGREKLFF. CDR3 nucleotides: TGTGCCAGCAGCGTCCGGGACGGACGCGAAAAACTGTTTTTT. The gene calls are TRBV7-9 and TRBJ1-4; D may be TRBD1 (5 bases). The V and J ends lost 5 bases and 8 bases respectively, with 15 bases between them. CDR1 is SEHNR, CDR2 FQNEAQ, per germline (reference sequence). This CDR3 is built from 14 residues.

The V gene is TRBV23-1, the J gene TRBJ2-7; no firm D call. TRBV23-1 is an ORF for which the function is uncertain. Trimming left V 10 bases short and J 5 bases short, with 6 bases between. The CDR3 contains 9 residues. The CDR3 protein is CATDHEQYF. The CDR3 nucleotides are TGCGCCACGGACCACGAGCAGTACTTC.

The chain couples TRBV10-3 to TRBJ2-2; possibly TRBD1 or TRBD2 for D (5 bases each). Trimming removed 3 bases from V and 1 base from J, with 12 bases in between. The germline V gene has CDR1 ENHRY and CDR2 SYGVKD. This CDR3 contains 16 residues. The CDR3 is CAISDPGPENTGELFF. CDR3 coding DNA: TGTGCCATCAGTGACCCGGGACCAGAGAACACCGGGGAGCTGTTTTTT.

The CDR3 reads CAIKNGTSAHEQYF. The CDR3 region has the DNA TGTGCCATCAAAAACGGGACTAGCGCCCACGAGCAGTACTTC. The gene calls are TRBV10-3 and TRBJ2-7, with TRBD2 identical over 10 bases. Germline CDR1 ENHRY, CDR2 SYGVKD. The J segment lost 5 bases and the V segment lost 7 bases, leaving 8 bases of the junction unmatched. The CDR3 loop spans 14 amino acids.

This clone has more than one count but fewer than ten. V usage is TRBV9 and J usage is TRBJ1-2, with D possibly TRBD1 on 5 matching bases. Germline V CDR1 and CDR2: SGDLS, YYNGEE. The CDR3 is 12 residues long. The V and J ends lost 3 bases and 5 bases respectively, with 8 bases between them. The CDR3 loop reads CASSAGVYGYTF. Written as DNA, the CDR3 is TGTGCCAGCAGCGCGGGGGTATATGGCTACACCTTC.

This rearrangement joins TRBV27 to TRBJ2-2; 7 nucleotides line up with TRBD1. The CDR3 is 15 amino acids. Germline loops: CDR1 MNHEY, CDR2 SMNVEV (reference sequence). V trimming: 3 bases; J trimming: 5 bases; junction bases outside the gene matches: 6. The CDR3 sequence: CASSFQPGGTGELFF. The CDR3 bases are TGTGCCAGCAGTTTCCAGCCAGGGGGAACCGGGGAGCTGTTTTTT.

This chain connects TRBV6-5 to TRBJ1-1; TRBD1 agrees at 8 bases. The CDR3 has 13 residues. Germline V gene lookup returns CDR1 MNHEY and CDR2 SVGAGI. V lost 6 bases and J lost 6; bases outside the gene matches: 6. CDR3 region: CASSSSQGAEAFF. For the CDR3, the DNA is TGTGCCAGCAGCTCCTCACAGGGGGCTGAAGCTTTCTTT.

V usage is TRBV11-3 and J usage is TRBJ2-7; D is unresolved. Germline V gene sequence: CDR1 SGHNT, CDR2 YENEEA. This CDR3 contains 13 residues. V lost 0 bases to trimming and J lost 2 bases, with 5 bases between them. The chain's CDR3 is CASSLEITYEQYF. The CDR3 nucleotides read TGTGCCAGCAGCTTAGAAATAACCTACGAGCAGTACTTC.

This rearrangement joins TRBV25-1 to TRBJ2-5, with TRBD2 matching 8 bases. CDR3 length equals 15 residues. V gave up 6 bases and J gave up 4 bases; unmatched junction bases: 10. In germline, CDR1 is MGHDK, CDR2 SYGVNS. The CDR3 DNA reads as TGTGCCAGCAGCTGGTCGGGGGGGGTCATAGAGACCCAGTACTTC. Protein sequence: CASSWSGGVIETQYF.

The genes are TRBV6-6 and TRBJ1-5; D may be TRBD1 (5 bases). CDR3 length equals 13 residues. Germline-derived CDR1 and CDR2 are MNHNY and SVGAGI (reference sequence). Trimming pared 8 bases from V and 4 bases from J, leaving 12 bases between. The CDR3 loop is CASGRGTNQPQHF. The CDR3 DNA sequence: TGTGCCAGCGGCCGAGGGACTAATCAGCCCCAGCATTTT.

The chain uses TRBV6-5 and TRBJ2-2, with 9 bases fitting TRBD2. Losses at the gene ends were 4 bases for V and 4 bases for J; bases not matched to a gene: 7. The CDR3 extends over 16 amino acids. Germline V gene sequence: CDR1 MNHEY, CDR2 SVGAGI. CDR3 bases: TGTGCCAGCAGTTCCTTAGCGGGAGTGGGCACCGGGGAGCTGTTTTTT. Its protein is CASSSLAGVGTGELFF.

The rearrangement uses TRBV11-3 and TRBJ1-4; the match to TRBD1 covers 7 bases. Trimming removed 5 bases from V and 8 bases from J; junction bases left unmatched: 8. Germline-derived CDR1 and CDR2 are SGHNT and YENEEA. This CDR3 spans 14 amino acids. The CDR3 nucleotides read TGTGCCAGCAGCCCCAGGGACAGATCCGAAAAACTGTTTTTT. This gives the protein CASSPRDRSEKLFF.

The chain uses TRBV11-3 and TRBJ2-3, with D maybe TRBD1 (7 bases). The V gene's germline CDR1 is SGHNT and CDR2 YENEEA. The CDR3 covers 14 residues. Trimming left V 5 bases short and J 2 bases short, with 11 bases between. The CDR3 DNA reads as TGTGCCAGCAGCGCAGGGGGGATCACAGATACGCAGTATTTT. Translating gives CASSAGGITDTQYF.

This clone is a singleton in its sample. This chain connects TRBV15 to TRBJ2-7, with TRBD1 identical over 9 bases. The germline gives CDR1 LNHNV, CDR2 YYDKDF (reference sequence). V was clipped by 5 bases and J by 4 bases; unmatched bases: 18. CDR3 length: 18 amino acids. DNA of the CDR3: TGTGCCACCAGCCAAATCTCCCTCCGACGACAGGGGGTATACGAGCAGTACTTC. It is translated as CATSQISLRRQGVYEQYF.

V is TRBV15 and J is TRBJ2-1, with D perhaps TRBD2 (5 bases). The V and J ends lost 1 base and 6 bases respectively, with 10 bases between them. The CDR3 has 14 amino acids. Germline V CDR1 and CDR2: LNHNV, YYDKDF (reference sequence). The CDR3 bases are TGTGCCACCAGCAGAGGGATAGGGAGCAATGAGCAGTTCTTC. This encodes CATSRGIGSNEQFF.

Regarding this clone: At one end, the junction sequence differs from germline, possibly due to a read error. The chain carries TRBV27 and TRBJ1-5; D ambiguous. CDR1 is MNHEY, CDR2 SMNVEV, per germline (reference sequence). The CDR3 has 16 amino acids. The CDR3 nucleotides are TGTGCCAGCAGTCCCGCGGCGGCAGGTAGCCATCAGCCCCAGCATTTT. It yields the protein CASSPAAAGSHQPQHF.

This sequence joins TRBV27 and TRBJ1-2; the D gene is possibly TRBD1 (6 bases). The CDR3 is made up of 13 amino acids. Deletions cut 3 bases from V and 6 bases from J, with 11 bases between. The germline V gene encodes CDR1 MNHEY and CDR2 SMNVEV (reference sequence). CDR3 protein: CASSFKGVDGYTF. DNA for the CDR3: TGTGCCAGCAGTTTTAAGGGGGTGGATGGCTACACCTTC.

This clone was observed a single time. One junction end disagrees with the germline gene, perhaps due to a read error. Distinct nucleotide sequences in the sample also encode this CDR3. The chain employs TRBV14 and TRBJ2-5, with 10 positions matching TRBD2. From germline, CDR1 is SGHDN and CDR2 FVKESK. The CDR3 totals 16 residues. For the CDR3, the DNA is TGTGCCAGCAGTCCCGGACTAGCGGTTATCCAAGAGACCCAATACTTC. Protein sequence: CASSPGLAVIQETQYF. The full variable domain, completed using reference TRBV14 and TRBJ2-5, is EAGVTQFPSHSVIEKGQTVTLRCDPISGHDNLYWYRRVMGKEIKFLLHFVKESKQDESGMPNNRFLAERTGGTYSTLKVQPAELEDSGVYFCASSPGLAVIQETQYFGPGTRLLVL.

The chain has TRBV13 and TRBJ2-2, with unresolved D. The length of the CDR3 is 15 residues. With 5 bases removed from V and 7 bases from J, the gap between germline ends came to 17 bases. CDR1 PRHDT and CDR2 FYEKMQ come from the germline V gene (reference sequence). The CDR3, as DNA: TGTGCCAGCAGCCAACCCGCGAGCCTTATCGGGGAGCTGTTTTTT. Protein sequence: CASSQPASLIGELFF.

The CDR3 sequence is CASSYWQLTYGYTF. DNA for the CDR3: TGTGCCAGCAGTTACTGGCAGCTTACCTATGGCTACACCTTC. The V and J genes are TRBV6-5 and TRBJ1-2; D not certain. Germline V lookup: CDR1 MNHEY, CDR2 SVGAGI. This CDR3 is built from 14 residues. Trimming took 1 base from V and 4 from J, leaving 10 bases between them.

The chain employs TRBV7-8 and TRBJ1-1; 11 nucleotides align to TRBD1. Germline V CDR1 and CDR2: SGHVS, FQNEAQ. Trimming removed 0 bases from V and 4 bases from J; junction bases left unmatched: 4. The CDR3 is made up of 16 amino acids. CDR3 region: CASSLAFGTGGTEAFF. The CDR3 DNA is TGTGCCAGCAGCTTAGCATTTGGGACAGGGGGCACTGAAGCTTTCTTT.

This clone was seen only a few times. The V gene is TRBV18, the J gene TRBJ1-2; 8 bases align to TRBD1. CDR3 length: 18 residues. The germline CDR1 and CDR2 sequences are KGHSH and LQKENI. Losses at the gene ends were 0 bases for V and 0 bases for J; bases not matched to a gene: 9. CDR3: CASSPPSRGPSSNYGYTF. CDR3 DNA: TGTGCCAGCTCACCACCATCCAGGGGGCCATCTTCTAACTATGGCTACACCTTC.